The 14 T cell receptor beta chains below were found in one sample sequenced in a study of T-cell reconstitution after alpha-beta-depleted transplantation in children. TCRbeta library preparation incorporated unique molecular identifiers. MiXCR, applied by TCRdb to the PCR reads, yields one record per CDR3 protein. The repertoire holds 60,000 to 85,000 distinct CDR3 sequences, with roughly 20% as singletons. Sample: PBMCs, mostly from graft donor cells, taken 360 days after TCRalphabeta/CD19-depleted stem cell transplant. These receptors were obtained from a male patient aged 2 to 10 who had a stem cell transplant for acute lymphoblastic leukemia, so the T cells may come from the graft donor.

The chain carries TRBV3-1 and TRBJ1-2, with 7 bases lining up with TRBD1. In germline, CDR1 is LGHDT, CDR2 YNNKEL (reference sequence). The CDR3 length is 15 residues. The V segment lost 1 base and the J segment 8 bases; nucleotides outside the gene matches: 10. CDR3 protein: CASSQGQGLSGGYTF. CDR3 bases: TGTGCCAGCAGCCAAGGACAGGGTCTGAGCGGCGGCTACACCTTC. Using reference TRBV3-1 and TRBJ1-2 for the parts outside the CDR3, the full variable domain is DTAVSQTPKYLVTQMGNDKSIKCEQNLGHDTMYWYKQDSKKFLKIMFSYNNKELIINETVPNRFSPKSPDKAHLNLHINSLELGDSAVYFCASSQGQGLSGGYTFGSGTRLTVV.

This clonotype was recorded a few times. The chain couples TRBV7-2 to TRBJ1-5, with 9 bases identical to TRBD1. This CDR3 has 16 residues. Germline-derived CDR1 and CDR2 are SGHTA and FQGNSA. The junction had 10 bases not matched to a gene; V was cut back by 5 bases and J by 5 bases. CDR3 sequence: CASSPSSTGGYQPQHF. In nucleotides, the CDR3 is TGTGCCAGCAGCCCTAGTTCGACAGGGGGGTATCAGCCCCAGCATTTT.

This clonotype was seen many times. V usage is TRBV5-1 and J usage is TRBJ2-2, with D uncertain. This CDR3 contains 15 residues. Germline V gives CDR1 SGHRS, CDR2 YFSETQ. Trimming removed 6 bases at V and 1 base at J, with 13 bases between. In nucleotides, the CDR3 is TGCGCCAGCAACCCCCATTTAGGGAACACCGGGGAGCTGTTTTTT. Its protein product is CASNPHLGNTGELFF.

Comment on this clonotype: Relative to the germline gene, one junction end is altered; a read error may explain this. V is TRBV3-1 and J is TRBJ2-2, with D tentatively TRBD2 (6 bases). The CDR3 totals 15 residues. The germline CDR1 and CDR2 sequences are LGHDT and YNNKEL (reference sequence). CDR3 DNA: TGTGCCTGCAGCCAAGATTCGGGGGAATCCGGGGAGCTGTTTTTT. This gives the protein CACSQDSGESGELFF. The full variable domain, its missing parts supplied by reference TRBV3-1 and TRBJ2-2, is DTAVSQTPKYLVTQMGNDKSIKCEQNLGHDTMYWYKQDSKKFLKIMFSYNNKELIINETVPNRFSPKSPDKAHLNLHINSLELGDSAVYFCACSQDSGESGELFFGEGSRLTVL.

Judged by abundance, this clonotype is medium-sized. The CDR3 bases are TGTGCCAGCAGCCTCCGGGACAGGGGGCTCTGGGAGACCCAGTACTTC. It yields the protein CASSLRDRGLWETQYF. The V and J genes are TRBV3-1 and TRBJ2-5, with 12 bases matching TRBD1. The length of the CDR3 is 16 residues. J lost 5 bases, V lost 4 bases, and 8 bases had no gene match. Germline CDR1 LGHDT, CDR2 YNNKEL (reference sequence).

This clonotype was detected only a few times. V is TRBV20-1 and J is TRBJ2-4; either TRBD1 or TRBD2 may supply D (5 bases each). Germline CDR1 DFQATT, CDR2 SNEGSKA (reference sequence). V dropped 3 bases and J dropped 1 base, with 13 bases sitting between them. The CDR3 is 15 amino acids. This CDR3 reads CSARRYGAAKNIQYF. The CDR3 DNA is TGCAGTGCTAGGAGGTACGGGGCGGCCAAAAACATTCAGTACTTC.

The CDR3 region is CASSQSHYLAGGPRNEQFF. The CDR3 bases are TGCGCCAGCAGCCAGAGTCACTATCTAGCGGGAGGGCCGAGGAATGAGCAGTTCTTC. The rearrangement joins TRBV4-1 to TRBJ2-1, with 12 nucleotides matching TRBD2. The CDR3 has 19 amino acids. The ends lost 3 bases at V and 7 bases at J; junction bases unmatched: 16. CDR1 and CDR2 (germline): MGHRA, YSYEKL.

This rearrangement joins TRBV4-2 to TRBJ2-1, with TRBD2 matching 9 bases. Per the germline V gene, CDR1 is LGHNA and CDR2 is YNFKEQ. The CDR3 has 15 residues. Losses at the gene ends were 1 base for V and 4 bases for J; bases not matched to a gene: 2. CDR3 sequence (DNA): TGTGCCAGCAGCCAAGGACTAGCGGTTTACAATGAGCAGTTCTTC. This encodes CASSQGLAVYNEQFF.

This clonotype was detected only a few times. V usage is TRBV30 and J usage is TRBJ2-2; D is uncertain. The CDR3 extends over 14 amino acids. Per the germline V gene, CDR1 is GTSNPN and CDR2 is SVGIG (reference sequence). V lost 0 bases and J 3 bases, leaving 8 bases between the germline ends. The CDR3 here is CAWSVRRYTGELFF. In nucleotides, the CDR3 is TGTGCCTGGAGTGTAAGACGGTACACCGGGGAGCTGTTTTTT. The variable domain in full, with the rest retrieved from reference TRBV30 and TRBJ2-2, is SQTIHQWPATLVQPVGSPLSLECTVEGTSNPNLYWYRQAAGRGLQLLFYSVGIGQISSEVPQNLSASRPQDRQFILSSKKLLLSDSGFYLCAWSVRRYTGELFFGEGSRLTVL.

This rearrangement joins TRBV13 to TRBJ2-1; 11 bases align to TRBD2. The CDR3 consists of 16 residues. Germline loops: CDR1 PRHDT, CDR2 FYEKMQ (reference sequence). V dropped 5 bases and J dropped 5; count of bases not matched to a gene: 8. This CDR3 reads CASSTLAGGYNNEQFF. CDR3 sequence (DNA): TGTGCCAGCAGCACATTAGCGGGAGGGTATAACAATGAGCAGTTCTTC.

The chain recombines TRBV20-1 with TRBJ1-2, with D maybe TRBD1 (6 bases). There are 12 residues in the CDR3. The germline V gene encodes CDR1 DFQATT and CDR2 SNEGSKA (reference sequence). V was shortened by 2 bases and J by 5 bases, with 9 bases between the two germline ends. The CDR3 DNA is TGCAGTGCTAGAAGGGGGGCGTATGGCTACACCTTC. Its translation is CSARRGAYGYTF.

This chain links TRBV20-1 with TRBJ2-1; 11 bases agree with TRBD2. There are 15 residues in the CDR3. From germline, CDR1 is DFQATT and CDR2 SNEGSKA (reference sequence). Trimming cost V 1 base and J 8 bases; bases outside gene matches: 7. The CDR3 is CSARGSGRAVDEQFF. The CDR3 bases are TGCAGTGCTAGAGGTAGCGGGAGGGCCGTCGATGAGCAGTTCTTC.

The chain is built from TRBV27 and TRBJ2-7; D possibly corresponds to TRBD2 (6 bases). The CDR3 has 11 residues. V lost 8 bases, J lost 8 bases, and 13 bases lay in between. The germline gives CDR1 MNHEY, CDR2 SMNVEV (reference sequence). The CDR3 DNA sequence: TGTGCCAGCGAGGTCGGCGGGAAGCAGTACTTC. This sequence encodes CASEVGGKQYF.

This clonotype was observed a few times. The V and J genes are TRBV7-2 and TRBJ2-4, with 9 bases that match TRBD1. CDR1 SGHTA and CDR2 FQGNSA come from the germline V gene. The J segment lost 4 bases and the V segment lost 4 bases, leaving 8 bases of the junction unmatched. The CDR3 sequence is 16 residues long. CDR3 DNA: TGTGCCAGCAGCTCCGATACCGGGACAGGGAAAAACATTCAGTACTTC. The encoded protein is CASSSDTGTGKNIQYF.